Listed here are 16 T cell receptor beta chains from one sample, sequenced in a study of beta chain features in type 1 diabetes. Sequenced material consisted of expressed TCRB transcripts (all of the isolated RNA was reverse transcribed). Some clones are missing from TCRdb's copy, which holds only in-frame ones; the method was immunoSEQ multiplex PCR. The sample contains around 500,000 clones, about an eighth of which appear only once. The sequenced sample was naive CD4+ T cells from blood. The receptors were gathered from a woman younger than 30 in good health.

This clone was observed a handful of times. The CDR3 loop is CSVSEDNYGYTF. The CDR3 nucleotides are TGCAGCGTTAGTGAGGATAACTATGGCTACACCTTC. The genes are TRBV29-1 and TRBJ1-2; D is uncertain. Germline V gives CDR1 SQVTM, CDR2 ANQGSEA. The CDR3 covers 12 residues. With 5 bases removed from V and 1 base from J, the gap between germline ends came to 8 bases.

Concerning this clone: At one end, the junction sequence differs from germline, possibly due to a read error. The chain recombines TRBV7-7 with TRBJ2-1; 13 bases are shared with TRBD2. Germline values: CDR1 SSHAT, CDR2 FNYEAQ (reference sequence). The CDR3 has 15 amino acids. As DNA, the CDR3 is TGTGCTAGCAGCCCTGGACTAGCGGGAGTGGATGAGCAGTTCTTC. It codes for CASSPGLAGVDEQFF.

This rearrangement joins TRBV30 to TRBJ2-7; 9 positions match TRBD1. The CDR3 has 14 residues. The trim removed 2 bases at V and 6 bases at J, leaving 8 bases unmatched. Germline CDR1 and CDR2: GTSNPN and SVGIG (reference sequence). CDR3 loop: CAWSRGQGLIEQYF. CDR3 coding DNA: TGTGCCTGGAGTCGGGGACAGGGATTGATCGAGCAGTACTTC.

This chain uses TRBV7-8 with TRBJ1-6; 8 nucleotides align to TRBD1. Per germline, CDR1 SGHVS and CDR2 FQNEAQ. CDR3 length: 17 amino acids. After removal of 5 bases from V and 7 bases from J, the junction contained 13 bases not matched to a gene. The CDR3 DNA reads as TGTGCCAGCAGCGCCTCAGGGGGCCCTCCCGTGAATTCACCCCTCCACTTT. This gives the protein CASSASGGPPVNSPLHF.

The V and J genes are TRBV7-2 and TRBJ2-4, with 9 bases that match TRBD1. The CDR3 sequence is 17 residues long. CDR1 is SGHTA and CDR2 is FQGNSA in the germline V gene. J lost 0 bases, V lost 2 bases, and 5 bases had no gene match. Here the CDR3 DNA reads TGTGCCAGCAGCTTATATGGGACAGGGATAGCCAAAAACATTCAGTACTTC. Translation gives CASSLYGTGIAKNIQYF. Full variable domain (missing parts from reference TRBV7-2 and TRBJ2-4): GAGVSQSPSNKVTEKGKDVELRCDPISGHTALYWYRQSLGQGLEFLIYFQGNSAPDKSGLPSDRFSAERTGGSVSTLTIQRTQQEDSAVYLCASSLYGTGIAKNIQYFGAGTRLSVL.

This clone was seen only a few times. The chain combines TRBV2 with TRBJ2-5; D is possibly TRBD2 (6 bases). Trimming shortened V by 2 bases and J by 5 bases, and 12 bases separated the two germline ends. Germline assignment: CDR1 SNHLY and CDR2 FYNNEI. The CDR3 spans 14 residues. The CDR3 coding sequence is TGTGCCAGCAGTGAAAGTTTGGGAGGCGAGACCCAGTACTTC. It yields the protein CASSESLGGETQYF.

This clone was detected a few times. The CDR3 nucleotides read TGTGCCAGCAGCTTGGACGCCCTCAGGGTTTCCTACGAGCAGTACTTC. Translating it yields CASSLDALRVSYEQYF. The chain employs TRBV7-9 and TRBJ2-7, with D tentatively TRBD1 (5 bases). The CDR3 consists of 16 residues. CDR1 SEHNR and CDR2 FQNEAQ come from the germline V gene (reference sequence). With 3 bases removed from V and 1 base from J, the gap between germline ends came to 16 bases.

The chain couples TRBV18 to TRBJ2-1; 7 bases fit TRBD1. J lost 9 bases, V lost 3 bases, and 5 bases had no gene match. Germline assignment: CDR1 KGHSH and CDR2 LQKENI. This CDR3 comprises 13 residues. CDR3 nucleotide sequence: TGTGCCAGCTCACCTTCACAGGGGAGTGAGCAGTTCTTC. Its translation: CASSPSQGSEQFF.

A few counts support this clone. For the CDR3, the DNA is TGTGCCAGCAGCTTGACGAGCGGCCCCACAGATACGCAGTATTTT. Amino acids: CASSLTSGPTDTQYF. This sequence joins TRBV5-4 and TRBJ2-3, with D possibly being TRBD2 (5 bases). Per the germline V gene, CDR1 is SGHNT and CDR2 is YYREEE (reference sequence). CDR3 length: 15 amino acids. The V end lost 1 base, the J end lost 2 bases, and 11 bases lay between the germline ends.

The chain carries TRBV7-2 and TRBJ1-1, with unresolved D. CDR3 size: 14 residues. Trimming removed 2 bases from V and 1 base from J, with 8 bases in between. Germline CDR1 reads SGHTA; CDR2 reads FQGNSA. CDR3: CASSLRQRNTEAFF. The CDR3, as DNA: TGTGCCAGCAGCTTACGTCAGAGGAACACTGAAGCTTTCTTT.

The V and J genes are TRBV30 and TRBJ2-7; no clear D gene. There are 13 residues in the CDR3. Germline CDR1 reads GTSNPN; CDR2 reads SVGIG (reference sequence). V gave up 0 bases and J gave up 0 bases, with 6 bases separating them. The CDR3 bases are TGTGCCTGGAGTGTACACCTCTCCTACGAGCAGTACTTC. Residues: CAWSVHLSYEQYF.

This rearrangement joins TRBV29-1 to TRBJ2-5, with 9 bases fitting TRBD1. Trimming removed 7 bases from V and 4 bases from J; junction bases left unmatched: 19. Germline V CDR1 and CDR2: SQVTM, ANQGSEA. The CDR3 runs 17 residues. CDR3 loop: CSAQMGQGRGVGETQYF. As DNA, the CDR3 is TGCAGCGCCCAAATGGGACAGGGAAGAGGGGTAGGAGAGACCCAGTACTTC.

The V and J genes are TRBV12-5 and TRBJ2-7; 7 positions agree with TRBD1. The CDR3 has 15 residues. V gave up 0 bases and J gave up 3 bases; unmatched junction bases: 5. Germline values: CDR1 LGHNT, CDR2 FRNRAP. CDR3 amino acids: CASGLVPGQIYEQYF. The CDR3 coding sequence is TGTGCTAGTGGTTTGGTACCGGGACAGATCTACGAGCAGTACTTC.

The rearrangement links TRBV28 to TRBJ2-7; a weak D match, TRBD1 (6 bases). Trimming pared 4 bases from V and 9 bases from J, leaving 16 bases between. CDR3 length equals 13 residues. Germline CDR1 and CDR2: MDHEN and SYDVKM. CDR3 DNA sequence: TGTGCCAGCAGTTCCGGGGTTCGAGGGGGGCAGTACGTC. This encodes CASSSGVRGGQYV.

This clone was found a few times. The CDR3 loop reads CASSPVQTGYTEAFF. As DNA, the CDR3 is TGTGCCAGCTCACCAGTACAGACAGGGTACACTGAAGCTTTCTTT. The V gene is TRBV18, the J gene TRBJ1-1, with TRBD1 identical over 7 bases. The trim removed 2 bases at V and 3 bases at J, leaving 6 bases unmatched. There are 15 residues in the CDR3. Germline loops: CDR1 KGHSH, CDR2 LQKENI.

The J gene is TRBJ1-6, the V gene TRBV4-1; weak D call: TRBD1 (5 bases). There are 15 residues in the CDR3. V gave up 2 bases and J gave up 7 bases, with 12 bases separating them. The germline gives CDR1 MGHRA, CDR2 YSYEKL. CDR3 DNA sequence: TGCGCCAGCAGCCAACCCAGGGAAAGCAATTCACCCCTCCACTTT. Protein sequence: CASSQPRESNSPLHF.